The entry below gives a single T cell receptor (beta chain) sequence along with its context. The germline gives CDR1 LGHNA, CDR2 YNFKEQ. The CDR3 totals 15 residues. Trimming removed 0 bases from V and 5 bases from J; junction bases left unmatched: 7. Libraries were prepared by immunoSEQ multiplex PCR; TCRdb keeps only in-frame clonotypes and omits some of them. The sample contains some 120,000 clones, 75% to 90% of which appear only once. This sample was included in a study of blood T cell repertoires in COVID-19. The sample was peripheral blood. The genes are TRBV4-2 and TRBJ2-7; 7 bases agree with TRBD2. The origin of this receptor is a human donor with acute or convalescent COVID-19. The donor label of this sample is uncertain. The chain's CDR3 is CASSQDWAGEDEQYF. CDR3 nucleotide sequence: TGTGCCAGCAGCCAAGATTGGGCGGGAGAGGACGAGCAGTACTTC.